This is a list of T cell receptor beta chains from one sample in a study of blood T cell repertoires in COVID-19. Sequencing was performed with immunoSEQ multiplex PCR; in TCRdb, only in-frame clones are kept and a portion is missing. The repertoire holds under 60,000 clones, roughly 85% seen once, with 10% in the top ten. The material sequenced was peripheral blood. The source of these receptors is a human donor in a cohort sampled during active COVID-19. Each CDR3 is given with its conserved first and last residue. The D gene is left open where the match is weak. Size tells how often a clone was seen (once, few, many) or the class of an expanded clone, and some rows leave it out.

d_gene: TRBD2; abundance: -; v_gene: TRBV5-6; j_gene: TRBJ2-3; CDR3nt: TGTGCCAGCAGCCGCCGAGCGGGAGGGGATACGCAGTATTTT; CDR3aa: CASSRRAGGDTQYF
d_gene: TRBD1; abundance: few; v_gene: TRBV28; j_gene: TRBJ1-4; CDR3nt: TGTGCCAGCAGTCCGATTTCCGGGACAGGGGAGAAAAAACTGTTTTTT; CDR3aa: CASSPISGTGEKKLFF
d_gene: -; abundance: -; v_gene: TRBV7-9; j_gene: TRBJ2-2; CDR3nt: TGTGCCAGCAGCTTAGTCCGAGCTACAGGGCCCGCGAACACCGGGGAGCTGTTTTTT; CDR3aa: CASSLVRATGPANTGELFF
d_gene: TRBD2; abundance: -; v_gene: TRBV6-1; j_gene: TRBJ2-1; CDR3nt: TGTGCCAGCAGTGAAGAGGGGACTAGCGGGAGGAGTAATGAGCAGTTCTTC; CDR3aa: CASSEEGTSGRSNEQFF
d_gene: TRBD1; abundance: -; v_gene: TRBV28; j_gene: TRBJ2-2; CDR3nt: TGTGCCAGCAGTTTCTGGCAGGGGGCGAACACCGGGGAGCTGTTTTTT; CDR3aa: CASSFWQGANTGELFF
d_gene: TRBD1; abundance: -; v_gene: TRBV18; j_gene: TRBJ1-2; CDR3nt: TGTGCCAGCTCACCATGGGGCCAGGGGGTCCCCAATAACTATGGCTACACCTTC; CDR3aa: CASSPWGQGVPNNYGYTF
d_gene: -; abundance: -; v_gene: TRBV3-1/TRBV3-2; j_gene: TRBJ2-7; CDR3nt: TGTGCCAGCAGCCCACTTGAGGGAAACGAGCAGTACTTC; CDR3aa: CASSPLEGNEQYF
d_gene: -; abundance: -; v_gene: TRBV4-3; j_gene: TRBJ1-5; CDR3nt: TGCGCCAGCAGCCCGGGCGGGAGCAATCAGCCCCAGCATTTT; CDR3aa: CASSPGGSNQPQHF
d_gene: TRBD1; abundance: -; v_gene: TRBV5-1; j_gene: TRBJ2-7; CDR3nt: TGCGCCAGCAGCAAGGGACAGGGGGACGACGAGCAGTACTTC; CDR3aa: CASSKGQGDDEQYF
d_gene: -; abundance: once; v_gene: TRBV5-1; j_gene: TRBJ2-6; CDR3nt: TGCGCCAGCAGCTCGCTGGGTGGGGGGTCTGGGGCCAACGTCCTGACTTTC; CDR3aa: CASSSLGGGSGANVLTF
d_gene: -; abundance: -; v_gene: TRBV2; j_gene: TRBJ2-3; CDR3nt: TGTGCCCGAAGTGAGACCAAGGAGGGGCGCGGCACAGATACGCAGTATTTT; CDR3aa: CARSETKEGRGTDTQYF
d_gene: -; abundance: -; v_gene: TRBV11-2; j_gene: TRBJ2-1; CDR3nt: TGTGCCAGCAGCTCCGAGGCTCGGACTACTTACAATGAGCAGTTCTTC; CDR3aa: CASSSEARTTYNEQFF
d_gene: TRBD1; abundance: -; v_gene: TRBV7-9; j_gene: TRBJ1-2; CDR3nt: TGTGCCAGCAGATCGGGACAGGGGACCTATGGCTACACCTTC; CDR3aa: CASRSGQGTYGYTF
d_gene: -; abundance: -; v_gene: TRBV2; j_gene: TRBJ2-3; CDR3nt: TGTGCCAGCAGTGACAGGTCTCGAACAGATACGCAGTATTTT; CDR3aa: CASSDRSRTDTQYF
d_gene: TRBD1; abundance: -; v_gene: TRBV2; j_gene: TRBJ1-4; CDR3nt: TGTGCCAGCAGGGACGGGACAGGAATGTTTAATGAAAAACTGTTTTTT; CDR3aa: CASRDGTGMFNEKLFF